Listed below are T cell receptor beta chains from one sample, sequenced in a study of blood T cell repertoires in COVID-19. Clones were sequenced by immunoSEQ multiplex PCR, and TCRdb holds only the in-frame ones, with some missing. The sample carries 150,000 to 200,000 clones, under 95% recorded once. The sample was peripheral blood. These receptors all come from a man between 60 and 75 years old with active or convalescent COVID-19. Both conserved end residues are part of each CDR3. Fields, in order: V gene, J gene, clone size, D gene, CDR3 DNA, CDR3 protein. The D gene is left open where the match is weak. Only part of the rows carry a size: once, few, many, or a class if the clone is expanded.

v_gene: TRBV6-5
j_gene: TRBJ1-2
abundance: -
d_gene: TRBD1
CDR3nt: TGTGCCAGCAGTTACGTAGGACAGGCCTATGGCTACACCTTC
CDR3aa: CASSYVGQAYGYTF

v_gene: TRBV5-1
j_gene: TRBJ2-7
abundance: -
d_gene: -
CDR3nt: TGCGCCAGCAGCCCAGGGTCTTCCTACGAGCAGTACTTC
CDR3aa: CASSPGSSYEQYF

v_gene: TRBV6-5
j_gene: TRBJ1-3
abundance: -
d_gene: -
CDR3nt: TGTGCCAGCTTGCGCGGTCACTCTGGAAACACCATATATTTT
CDR3aa: CASLRGHSGNTIYF

v_gene: TRBV5-6
j_gene: TRBJ1-3
abundance: -
d_gene: TRBD1
CDR3nt: TGTGCCAGCAGCCGGACAGGCATCTCTGGAAACACCATATATTTT
CDR3aa: CASSRTGISGNTIYF

v_gene: TRBV6-5
j_gene: TRBJ1-2
abundance: -
d_gene: TRBD1
CDR3nt: TGTGCCAGCAGTACCAGGGGGCTAATCTATGGCTACACCTTC
CDR3aa: CASSTRGLIYGYTF

v_gene: TRBV12-5
j_gene: TRBJ2-3
abundance: -
d_gene: TRBD2
CDR3nt: TGTGCTAGTGGCGTCAGCGGGGGGCCCACAGATACGCAGTATTTT
CDR3aa: CASGVSGGPTDTQYF

v_gene: TRBV6-5
j_gene: TRBJ2-2
abundance: -
d_gene: -
CDR3nt: TGTGCCAGCAGCACTAGCATCGGGGAGCTGTTTTTT
CDR3aa: CASSTSIGELFF

v_gene: TRBV19
j_gene: TRBJ1-5
abundance: -
d_gene: -
CDR3nt: TGTGCCAGTAGGGCTGGACAGAAAAGAAGGGGTAATCAGCCCCAGCATTTT
CDR3aa: CASRAGQKRRGNQPQHF

v_gene: TRBV7-8
j_gene: TRBJ1-2
abundance: -
d_gene: -
CDR3nt: TGTGCCAGCAGCGGGGAACTCCAAATCGGGTCGTTCAGGGGCTATGGCTACACCTTC
CDR3aa: CASSGELQIGSFRGYGYTF

v_gene: TRBV6-5
j_gene: TRBJ1-5
abundance: -
d_gene: -
CDR3nt: TGTGCCAGCAGTTACCGGGGTAGCAATCAGCCCCAGCATTTT
CDR3aa: CASSYRGSNQPQHF

v_gene: TRBV5-5
j_gene: TRBJ2-5
abundance: -
d_gene: TRBD1
CDR3nt: TGTGCCAGCAGCTTGTCTGTGGACAGGGTAGTGGAGACCCAGTACTTC
CDR3aa: CASSLSVDRVVETQYF

v_gene: TRBV7-9
j_gene: TRBJ2-7
abundance: -
d_gene: TRBD2
CDR3nt: TGTGCCAGCAGCCGAGTAGCGGGGCCTGCCCAGTACGAGCAGTACTTC
CDR3aa: CASSRVAGPAQYEQYF

v_gene: TRBV10-3
j_gene: TRBJ1-4
abundance: -
d_gene: TRBD1
CDR3nt: TGTGCCATCAGTGCTGGACAGGCGGAGACTAATGAAAAACTGTTTTTT
CDR3aa: CAISAGQAETNEKLFF

v_gene: TRBV19
j_gene: TRBJ2-7
abundance: -
d_gene: TRBD1
CDR3nt: TGTGCCAGTAGTATCGGACAGGGGCCCTCCTACGAGCAGTACTTC
CDR3aa: CASSIGQGPSYEQYF

v_gene: TRBV10-2
j_gene: TRBJ1-5
abundance: -
d_gene: -
CDR3nt: TGCGCCAGCAGTGAGTCGAGGTTGAATAGCAATCAGCCCCAGCATTTT
CDR3aa: CASSESRLNSNQPQHF

v_gene: TRBV7-2
j_gene: TRBJ1-5
abundance: -
d_gene: TRBD1
CDR3nt: TGTGCCAGCAGCCCCATGCTGGGACAGCCTCCCCAGCCCCAGCATTTT
CDR3aa: CASSPMLGQPPQPQHF

v_gene: TRBV5-4
j_gene: TRBJ1-2
abundance: -
d_gene: TRBD1
CDR3nt: TGTGCCAGCAGCTTGGGTCAGGGGGTAGAAGATGGCTACACCTTC
CDR3aa: CASSLGQGVEDGYTF

v_gene: TRBV27
j_gene: TRBJ1-6
abundance: -
d_gene: -
CDR3nt: TGTGCCAGCAGCCACAGGGAAAGCTTAGGATCACCCCTCCACTTT
CDR3aa: CASSHRESLGSPLHF

v_gene: TRBV12-3/TRBV12-4
j_gene: TRBJ2-7
abundance: -
d_gene: TRBD1
CDR3nt: TGTGCCAGCAGCGAGGGACAGGGCTACGAGCAGTACTTC
CDR3aa: CASSEGQGYEQYF

v_gene: TRBV5-4
j_gene: TRBJ2-7
abundance: -
d_gene: TRBD2
CDR3nt: TGTGCCAGCAGCGCGGGACTAGCGGGGGGGCAGAGCTCCTACGAGCAGTACTTC
CDR3aa: CASSAGLAGGQSSYEQYF

v_gene: TRBV5-1
j_gene: TRBJ2-3
abundance: -
d_gene: TRBD2
CDR3nt: TGCGCCAGTACACAAAGCGGGACCTCCACAGATACGCAGTATTTT
CDR3aa: CASTQSGTSTDTQYF

v_gene: TRBV4-1
j_gene: TRBJ2-3
abundance: -
d_gene: TRBD2
CDR3nt: TGCGCCAGCAGCCTTCGGACTAGCGGGAGAACAGATACGCAGTATTTT
CDR3aa: CASSLRTSGRTDTQYF

v_gene: TRBV2
j_gene: TRBJ1-1
abundance: -
d_gene: -
CDR3nt: TGTGCCAGCATAGGACAGAACACTGAAGCTTTCTTT
CDR3aa: CASIGQNTEAFF

v_gene: TRBV5-5
j_gene: TRBJ2-3
abundance: -
d_gene: TRBD1
CDR3nt: TGTGCCAGCAGCTTGGGACAGGGTGGAGATACGCAGTATTTT
CDR3aa: CASSLGQGGDTQYF

v_gene: TRBV19
j_gene: TRBJ1-2
abundance: once
d_gene: -
CDR3nt: TGTGCCAGTAACCCTGGGGGGGATTATGGCTACACCTTC
CDR3aa: CASNPGGDYGYTF

v_gene: TRBV5-4
j_gene: TRBJ2-5
abundance: -
d_gene: -
CDR3nt: TGTGCCAGCAGCCCCGGTGGGGGCTCCCAAGAGACCCAGTACTTC
CDR3aa: CASSPGGGSQETQYF

v_gene: TRBV11-2
j_gene: TRBJ1-1
abundance: -
d_gene: -
CDR3nt: TGTGCCAGCAGCACTCGACAGGATGGGAACACTGAAGCTTTCTTT
CDR3aa: CASSTRQDGNTEAFF

v_gene: TRBV7-9
j_gene: TRBJ2-1
abundance: -
d_gene: -
CDR3nt: TGTGCCAGCAGCTTAATCGATGAGCAGTTCTTC
CDR3aa: CASSLIDEQFF

v_gene: TRBV5-1
j_gene: TRBJ1-1
abundance: -
d_gene: -
CDR3nt: TGCGCCAGCAGCTTGGGACCAGGGGTGAACACTGAAGCTTTCTTT
CDR3aa: CASSLGPGVNTEAFF

v_gene: TRBV7-2
j_gene: TRBJ1-5
abundance: once
d_gene: -
CDR3nt: TGTGCCAGCAGCCCCGAGGGCAATCAGCCCCAGCATTTT
CDR3aa: CASSPEGNQPQHF

v_gene: TRBV19
j_gene: TRBJ2-7
abundance: few
d_gene: -
CDR3nt: TGTGCCAGTAGTGGGCTGGAGGGGTCCTACGAGCAGTACTTC
CDR3aa: CASSGLEGSYEQYF

v_gene: TRBV7-9
j_gene: TRBJ2-5
abundance: -
d_gene: TRBD2
CDR3nt: TGTGCCAGCAGCCCCCAGCGGGACCAGTACTTC
CDR3aa: CASSPQRDQYF

v_gene: TRBV7-6
j_gene: TRBJ2-7
abundance: -
d_gene: -
CDR3nt: TGTGCCAGCAGCTTAACTAACTCCTACGAGCAGTACTTC
CDR3aa: CASSLTNSYEQYF

v_gene: TRBV19
j_gene: TRBJ1-1
abundance: -
d_gene: -
CDR3nt: TGTGCCAGTGACTTCAAGACGGGGGAGACTTTCTTT
CDR3aa: CASDFKTGETFF

v_gene: TRBV19
j_gene: TRBJ1-5
abundance: -
d_gene: -
CDR3nt: TGTGCCAGTAGTATAGCACAGGGACGAGGCAATCAGCCCCAGCATTTT
CDR3aa: CASSIAQGRGNQPQHF

v_gene: TRBV7-2
j_gene: TRBJ2-7
abundance: -
d_gene: TRBD2
CDR3nt: TGTGCCAGCAGCACTCGCACTAGCGGGTCCTACGAGCAGTACTTC
CDR3aa: CASSTRTSGSYEQYF

v_gene: TRBV6-5
j_gene: TRBJ2-2
abundance: once
d_gene: -
CDR3nt: TGTGCCAGCAGATCGGACAGTAACACCGGGGAGCTGTTTTTT
CDR3aa: CASRSDSNTGELFF

v_gene: TRBV29-1
j_gene: TRBJ1-1
abundance: -
d_gene: -
CDR3nt: TGCAGCGTCGCGGACACCCTGCTGAACACTGAAGCTTTCTTT
CDR3aa: CSVADTLLNTEAFF

v_gene: TRBV25-1
j_gene: TRBJ2-1
abundance: -
d_gene: TRBD2
CDR3nt: TGTGCCAGCAGCCGAGCGGGAGGGTCCTACAATGAGCAGTTCTTC
CDR3aa: CASSRAGGSYNEQFF

v_gene: TRBV13
j_gene: TRBJ2-7
abundance: -
d_gene: TRBD1
CDR3nt: TGTGCCAGCAGCTCGGACAGGGGGCAGTACGAGCAGTACTTC
CDR3aa: CASSSDRGQYEQYF

v_gene: TRBV2
j_gene: TRBJ1-1
abundance: -
d_gene: TRBD1
CDR3nt: TGTGCCAGCAGTAGACAGGGACCAGCCATGAACACTGAAGCTTTCTTT
CDR3aa: CASSRQGPAMNTEAFF

v_gene: TRBV14
j_gene: TRBJ2-1
abundance: -
d_gene: -
CDR3nt: TGTGCCAGCAGCCCAGCGGGCCCCTCCTACAATGAGCAGTTCTTC
CDR3aa: CASSPAGPSYNEQFF

v_gene: TRBV28
j_gene: TRBJ2-3
abundance: -
d_gene: TRBD2
CDR3nt: TGTGCCAGCAGTACCGGGACTAGCGTTAGAGGAGACACAGATACGCAGTATTTT
CDR3aa: CASSTGTSVRGDTDTQYF

v_gene: TRBV7-2
j_gene: TRBJ1-2
abundance: -
d_gene: TRBD1
CDR3nt: TGTGCCAGCAGCTTACAGACAGGGGTTGGCTACACCTTC
CDR3aa: CASSLQTGVGYTF

v_gene: TRBV7-8
j_gene: TRBJ1-2
abundance: -
d_gene: -
CDR3nt: TGTGCCAGCAGCTTAGTGCCGGCTAACTATGGCTACACCTTC
CDR3aa: CASSLVPANYGYTF

v_gene: TRBV5-4
j_gene: TRBJ2-3
abundance: -
d_gene: TRBD2
CDR3nt: TGTGCCAGCAGATCTCCTAGCGGGGCTAGCACAGATACGCAGTATTTT
CDR3aa: CASRSPSGASTDTQYF

v_gene: TRBV9
j_gene: TRBJ2-1
abundance: -
d_gene: TRBD2
CDR3nt: TGTGCCAGCAGCGTAATGGCGGGAGGGAGCAATGAGCAGTTCTTC
CDR3aa: CASSVMAGGSNEQFF

v_gene: TRBV5-1
j_gene: TRBJ2-2
abundance: -
d_gene: TRBD1
CDR3nt: TGCGCCAGCAGTTGGGACAGGGTGAACACCGGGGAGCTGTTTTTT
CDR3aa: CASSWDRVNTGELFF

v_gene: TRBV11-2
j_gene: TRBJ1-2
abundance: -
d_gene: TRBD1
CDR3nt: TGTGCCAGCAGCCCCTTATACGGACAGGCATACTATGGCTACACCTTC
CDR3aa: CASSPLYGQAYYGYTF

v_gene: TRBV11-2
j_gene: TRBJ1-3
abundance: -
d_gene: -
CDR3nt: TGTGCCAGCAGGTCGGGAGACACCATATATTTT
CDR3aa: CASRSGDTIYF

v_gene: TRBV7-9
j_gene: TRBJ1-4
abundance: -
d_gene: -
CDR3nt: TGTGCCAGCAGCTTAGTATCAACTAATGAAAAACTGTTTTTT
CDR3aa: CASSLVSTNEKLFF

v_gene: TRBV7-2
j_gene: TRBJ1-2
abundance: once
d_gene: TRBD1
CDR3nt: TGTGCCAGCAGCATAGGGACAGGGGTGATATATGGCTACACCTTC
CDR3aa: CASSIGTGVIYGYTF

v_gene: TRBV3-1/TRBV3-2
j_gene: TRBJ2-1
abundance: -
d_gene: -
CDR3nt: TGTGCCAGCAGCCAATCACAGCTTCGACCAAACAATGAGCAGTTCTTC
CDR3aa: CASSQSQLRPNNEQFF

v_gene: TRBV10-3
j_gene: TRBJ1-5
abundance: -
d_gene: TRBD1
CDR3nt: TGTGCCATCACCCAGGACAGGGATCAGCCCCAGCATTTT
CDR3aa: CAITQDRDQPQHF

v_gene: TRBV21-1
j_gene: TRBJ2-7
abundance: -
d_gene: -
CDR3nt: TGTGCCAGCAGCAAAGACGATCAAAAAAGCGGCTATCCCTACGAGCAGTACTTC
CDR3aa: CASSKDDQKSGYPYEQYF

v_gene: TRBV4-1
j_gene: TRBJ1-4
abundance: -
d_gene: -
CDR3nt: TGCGCCAGCAGCCAAGATCCAGGGGTCGGTAGTGAAAAACTGTTTTTT
CDR3aa: CASSQDPGVGSEKLFF

v_gene: TRBV3-1/TRBV3-2
j_gene: TRBJ2-7
abundance: once
d_gene: -
CDR3nt: TGTGCCAGCAGCCGACGGGACCCCATGGGGGGTGAGCAGTACTTC
CDR3aa: CASSRRDPMGGEQYF

v_gene: TRBV2
j_gene: TRBJ1-5
abundance: -
d_gene: TRBD1
CDR3nt: TGTGCCAGCAGTGGACAGGGGGCTCTCAATCAGCCCCAGCATTTT
CDR3aa: CASSGQGALNQPQHF

v_gene: TRBV7-2
j_gene: TRBJ2-7
abundance: -
d_gene: -
CDR3nt: TGTGCCAGCAGCTTAGTGCGGGGGCCCCAAACCTACGAGCAGTACTTC
CDR3aa: CASSLVRGPQTYEQYF

v_gene: TRBV27
j_gene: TRBJ2-2
abundance: -
d_gene: TRBD2
CDR3nt: TGTGCCAGCAGTGCCAACCGGGGACTAGCGGGGGGGACCGGGGAGCTGTTTTTT
CDR3aa: CASSANRGLAGGTGELFF